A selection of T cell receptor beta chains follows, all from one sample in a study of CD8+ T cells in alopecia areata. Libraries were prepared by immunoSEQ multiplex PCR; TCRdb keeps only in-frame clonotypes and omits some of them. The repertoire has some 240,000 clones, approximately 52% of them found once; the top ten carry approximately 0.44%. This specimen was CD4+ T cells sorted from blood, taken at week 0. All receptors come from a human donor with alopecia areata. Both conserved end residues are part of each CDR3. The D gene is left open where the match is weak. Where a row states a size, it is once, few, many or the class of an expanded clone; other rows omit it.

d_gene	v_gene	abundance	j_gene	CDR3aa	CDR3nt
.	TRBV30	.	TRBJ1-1	CAWSVMRGSEAFF	TGTGCCTGGAGTGTAATGAGAGGGAGTGAAGCTTTCTTT
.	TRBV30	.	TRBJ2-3	CAWSVTDTQYF	TGTGCCTGGAGTGTGACAGATACGCAGTATTTT
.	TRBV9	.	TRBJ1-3	CASSPIGSSNTIYF	TGTGCCAGCAGCCCCATCGGGAGTAGTAACACCATATATTTT
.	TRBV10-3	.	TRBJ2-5	CAISDPDRKETQYF	TGTGCCATCAGTGATCCAGATAGGAAAGAGACCCAGTACTTC
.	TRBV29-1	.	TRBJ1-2	CSVVASHAWGYTF	TGCAGCGTTGTTGCAAGCCATGCCTGGGGCTACACCTTC
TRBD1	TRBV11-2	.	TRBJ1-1	CASSLIQGKIAFF	TGTGCCAGCAGCTTGATACAGGGGAAGATTGCTTTCTTT
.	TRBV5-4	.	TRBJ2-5	CASSSETDRKTQYF	TGTGCCAGCAGCTCTGAGACAGACCGGAAGACCCAGTACTTC
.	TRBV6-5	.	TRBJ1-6	CATASVGNSPLHF	TGTGCCACCGCTTCCGTTGGGAATTCACCCCTCCACTTT
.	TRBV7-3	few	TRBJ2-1	CASSRQGSGNEQFF	TGTGCCAGCAGCCGCCAGGGGTCGGGGAATGAGCAGTTCTTC
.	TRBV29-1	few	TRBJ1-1	CSVGRKNTEAFF	TGCAGCGTTGGACGGAAGAACACTGAAGCTTTCTTT
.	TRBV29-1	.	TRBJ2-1	CSVNSQEEQFF	TGCAGCGTAAACTCTCAGGAGGAGCAGTTCTTC
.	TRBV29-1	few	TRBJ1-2	CSVPGADSYYGYTF	TGCAGCGTCCCCGGGGCGGACAGTTACTATGGCTACACCTTC
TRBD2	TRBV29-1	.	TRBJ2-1	CSVLGLAGYNEQFF	TGCAGCGTCCTGGGACTAGCGGGGTACAATGAGCAGTTCTTC
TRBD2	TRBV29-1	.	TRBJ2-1	CSVVGLAGGINEQFF	TGCAGCGTTGTGGGACTAGCGGGAGGGATAAATGAGCAGTTCTTC
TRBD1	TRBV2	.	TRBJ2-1	CASDRQGGYNEQFF	TGTGCCAGCGACCGACAGGGGGGTTACAATGAGCAGTTCTTC
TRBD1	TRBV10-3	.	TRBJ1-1	CASNAMGTGDTEAFF	TGTGCCAGCAACGCTATGGGGACAGGGGACACTGAAGCTTTCTTT
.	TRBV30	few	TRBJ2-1	CAWTGSYNEQFF	TGTGCCTGGACGGGGTCCTACAATGAGCAGTTCTTC
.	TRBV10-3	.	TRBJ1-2	CAISPGFNYGYTF	TGTGCCATCAGCCCAGGATTTAACTATGGCTACACCTTC
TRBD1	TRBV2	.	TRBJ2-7	CASTPRTGMYEQYF	TGTGCCAGCACCCCTCGGACAGGGATGTACGAGCAGTACTTC